This T cell receptor (beta chain) originates from a study of blood T cell repertoires in COVID-19. Study-wide context: The cDNA or gDNA used as material had been derived from T cells, B-cell-depleted T cells, or PBMCs.

In germline, CDR1 is MDHEN, CDR2 SYDVKM. The germline V and J ends were trimmed by 6 bases and 4 bases, with 21 bases remaining between them. The CDR3 sequence is 16 residues long. This clone was picked up a small number of times. Original analysis: How many nucleated cells were present was estimated from reference gene primer amplification. The data were produced by immunoSEQ multiplex PCR, yet TCRdb's version contains in-frame clones alone and is incomplete. V and J calls and clone size are those listed in that table; D and trimming were worked out from the DNA. The data contain about 210,000 clones, around 83% of them seen just once; the ten biggest clones take up roughly 8%.

The clonotype comes from a woman in her forties or fifties with acute or convalescent COVID-19. The sequenced sample was peripheral blood. The rearrangement joins TRBV28 to TRBJ1-1; no clear D. The CDR3: CASSSPGQASFTEAFF. CDR3 bases: TGTGCCAGCAGCTCCCCTGGCCAGGCCAGTTTCACTGAAGCTTTCTTT.